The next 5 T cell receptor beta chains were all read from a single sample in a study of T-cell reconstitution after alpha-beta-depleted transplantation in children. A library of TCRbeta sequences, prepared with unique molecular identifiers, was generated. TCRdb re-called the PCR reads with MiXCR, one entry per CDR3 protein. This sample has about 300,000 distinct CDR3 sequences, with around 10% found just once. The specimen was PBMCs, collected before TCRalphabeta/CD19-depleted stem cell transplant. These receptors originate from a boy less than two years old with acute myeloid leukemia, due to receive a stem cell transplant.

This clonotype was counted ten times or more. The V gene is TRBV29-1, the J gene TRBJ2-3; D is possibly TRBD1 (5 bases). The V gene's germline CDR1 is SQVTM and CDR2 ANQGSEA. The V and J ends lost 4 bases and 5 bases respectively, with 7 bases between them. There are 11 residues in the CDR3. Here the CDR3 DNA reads TGCAGCGTTGCCCAGGGAGATACGCAGTATTTT. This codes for CSVAQGDTQYF.

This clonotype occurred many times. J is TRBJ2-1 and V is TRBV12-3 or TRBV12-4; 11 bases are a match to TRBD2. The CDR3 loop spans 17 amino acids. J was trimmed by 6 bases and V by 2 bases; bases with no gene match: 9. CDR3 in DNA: TGTGCCAGCAGTTTACCCCGCGATAGCGGGGGGGGCAATGAGCAGTTCTTC. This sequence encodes CASSLPRDSGGGNEQFF.

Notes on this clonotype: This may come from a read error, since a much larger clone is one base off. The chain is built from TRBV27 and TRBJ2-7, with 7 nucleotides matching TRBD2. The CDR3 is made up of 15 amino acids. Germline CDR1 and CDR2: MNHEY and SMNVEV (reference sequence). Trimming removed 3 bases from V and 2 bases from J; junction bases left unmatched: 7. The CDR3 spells CASSFTSVGTYEQYF. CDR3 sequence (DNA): TGTGCCAGCAGTTTCACTAGCGTGGGGACCTACGAGCAGTACTTC.

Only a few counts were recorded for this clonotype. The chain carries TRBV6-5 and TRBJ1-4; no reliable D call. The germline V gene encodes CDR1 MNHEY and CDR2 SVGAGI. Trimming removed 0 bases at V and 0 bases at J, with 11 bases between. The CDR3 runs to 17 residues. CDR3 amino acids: CASSYSANSATNEKLFF. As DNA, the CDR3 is TGTGCCAGCAGTTACTCCGCTAACAGTGCAACTAATGAAAAACTGTTTTTT.

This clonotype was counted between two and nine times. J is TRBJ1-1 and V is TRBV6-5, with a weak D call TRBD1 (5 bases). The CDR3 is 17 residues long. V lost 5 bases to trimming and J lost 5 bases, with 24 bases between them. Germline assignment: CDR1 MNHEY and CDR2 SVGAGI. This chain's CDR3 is CASSPPRPGRGGTEAFF. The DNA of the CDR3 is TGTGCCAGCAGTCCCCCCCGACCGGGCCGGGGGGGGACTGAAGCTTTCTTT.